Listed below are T cell receptor beta chains from one sample, sequenced in a study of T cells in Graves' hyperthyroidism and ophthalmopathy. A single record per CDR3 protein comes from TCRdb applying MiXCR to the multiplex PCR reads. Of hundreds of thousands of distinct CDR3 sequences in the sample, just over 45% are singletons; the top ten hold approximately 8.2%. Sequenced material: peripheral blood or thyroid tissue (not recorded which). These receptors all stem from a young woman with Graves' hyperthyroidism. Each CDR3 is given with its conserved first and last residue. A D gene is named only where the DNA matches it firmly. Expanded clones get a size class; other rows say once, few or many, or leave the size out.

>TRBV24-1|NA|NA|TRBJ2-5
CASSEISAGYQGTQYF
TGTGCCAGCAGTGAAATCTCGGCAGGATACCAAGGGACCCAGTACTTC
>TRBV7-9|few|NA|TRBJ2-7
CASSPRRDRSYEQYF
TGTGCCAGCAGCCCCCGGCGGGACAGAAGCTACGAGCAGTACTTC
>TRBV12-5|few|TRBD2|TRBJ2-7
CASGGGRGSYEQYF
TGTGCTAGTGGTGGCGGGAGAGGTTCCTACGAGCAGTACTTC
>TRBV7-9|NA|NA|TRBJ1-3
CASSRRLLTASGNTIYF
TGTGCCAGCAGCAGACGTCTATTGACAGCCTCTGGAAACACCATATATTTT
>TRBV10-3|NA|TRBD1|TRBJ1-5
CASSYRGQGNQPQHF
TGTGCCAGCAGTTACCGGGGACAGGGAAATCAGCCCCAGCATTTT
>TRBV5-1|NA|TRBD1|TRBJ2-5
CASSLEQGARETQYF
TGCGCCAGCAGCTTGGAACAGGGGGCTAGAGAGACCCAGTACTTC
>TRBV7-3|NA|NA|TRBJ1-1
CASSLHLPDTEAFF
TGTGCCAGCAGTTTACACCTCCCGGACACTGAAGCTTTCTTT
>TRBV6-1|NA|NA|TRBJ1-4
CASSYKSLESEKLFF
TGTGCCAGCAGTTACAAGAGTCTGGAATCGGAAAAACTGTTTTTT
>TRBV7-6|NA|NA|TRBJ2-7
CASSHRVKGYEQYF
TGTGCCAGCAGCCATAGGGTTAAAGGCTACGAGCAGTACTTC
>TRBV2|NA|NA|TRBJ2-3
CASIGASRSTDTQYF
TGTGCCAGCATCGGGGCTAGCCGTAGCACAGATACGCAGTATTTT
>TRBV29-1|NA|NA|TRBJ2-2
CSVEDSAELFF
TGCAGCGTTGAAGATTCGGCGGAGCTGTTTTTT